The rows below give T cell receptor beta chains drawn from one sample of a study of blood T cell repertoires in COVID-19. The table came from immunoSEQ multiplex PCR; TCRdb's copy has only in-frame clones and leaves some out. The sample has about 250,000 clones; approximately 89% are singletons. The sequenced sample was PBMCs or T cells enriched from blood (not recorded which). All receptors come from a woman between 40 and 50 years old who had been exposed to COVID-19. Each CDR3 is given without its conserved first and last residue. Each record gives: CDR3 length, J gene, V gene, CDR3 protein.

length: 13
J: TRBJ2-3
V: TRBV7-8
CDR3: ASSLVFSNTDTQY

length: 16
J: TRBJ1-2
V: TRBV5-4
CDR3: ASSLSGVTSHSLYGYT

length: 9
J: TRBJ1-5
V: TRBV12-3/TRBV12-4
CDR3: ASSLGEPQH

length: 15
J: TRBJ2-2
V: TRBV2
CDR3: ASSEASGALATGELF

length: 13
J: TRBJ2-7
V: TRBV27
CDR3: ASSTPAGGTYEQY

length: 10
J: TRBJ2-5
V: TRBV7-2
CDR3: ASSSPGETQY

length: 15
J: TRBJ1-2
V: TRBV9
CDR3: ASSVRPKLGNGGGYT

length: 11
J: TRBJ1-2
V: TRBV7-2
CDR3: ASSFDTDYGYT

length: 13
J: TRBJ2-7
V: TRBV27
CDR3: ASREGQGGPYEQY

length: 14
J: TRBJ1-1
V: TRBV18
CDR3: ASSAGTGAWNTEAF

length: 16
J: TRBJ2-1
V: TRBV28
CDR3: ASRPRLTGGSSYNEQF

length: 16
J: TRBJ1-2
V: TRBV5-1
CDR3: ASSLGGLEKTGVGGYT

length: 10
J: TRBJ1-1
V: TRBV24-1
CDR3: ATSDFDTEAF

length: 14
J: TRBJ1-5
V: TRBV19
CDR3: ASSSGTGSSNQPQH